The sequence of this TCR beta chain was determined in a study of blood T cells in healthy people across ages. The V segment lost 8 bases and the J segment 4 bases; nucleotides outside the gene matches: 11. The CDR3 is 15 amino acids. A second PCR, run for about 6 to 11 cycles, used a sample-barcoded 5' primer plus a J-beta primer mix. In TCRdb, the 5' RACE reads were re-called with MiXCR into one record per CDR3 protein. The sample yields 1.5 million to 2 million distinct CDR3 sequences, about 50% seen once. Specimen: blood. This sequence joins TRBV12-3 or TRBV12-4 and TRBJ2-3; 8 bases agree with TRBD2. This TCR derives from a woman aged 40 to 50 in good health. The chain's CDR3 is CASSGGDTLADTQYF. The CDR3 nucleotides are TGTGCCAGCTCCGGGGGGGACACCTTAGCAGATACGCAGTATTTT.